The entry below describes one TCR beta chain. This specimen comes from a study of cytomegalovirus exposure and HLA in healthy donors. Participants comprised healthy donors of bone marrow. PCR used 60 Vbeta primers and 13 Jbeta primers. Data came from immunoSEQ multiplex PCR; TCRdb stores just in-frame clones and leaves some out. The sample shows 150,000 to 180,000 clones, 70% to 80% of them seen only once. Germline values: CDR1 SGHNT, CDR2 YENEEA. The CDR3 loop spans 14 amino acids. Trimming cost V 1 base and J 2 bases, with 9 bases left between them. The sample taken for sequencing was PBMCs. This sequence joins TRBV11-3 and TRBJ2-7, with D maybe TRBD1 (5 bases). This receptor was obtained from a woman between 35 and 50 years old in good health and CMV-seronegative. CDR3 DNA sequence: TGTGCCAGCAGCTTAGGGGGCAGCACCTACGAGCAGTACTTC. It translates to CASSLGGSTYEQYF.